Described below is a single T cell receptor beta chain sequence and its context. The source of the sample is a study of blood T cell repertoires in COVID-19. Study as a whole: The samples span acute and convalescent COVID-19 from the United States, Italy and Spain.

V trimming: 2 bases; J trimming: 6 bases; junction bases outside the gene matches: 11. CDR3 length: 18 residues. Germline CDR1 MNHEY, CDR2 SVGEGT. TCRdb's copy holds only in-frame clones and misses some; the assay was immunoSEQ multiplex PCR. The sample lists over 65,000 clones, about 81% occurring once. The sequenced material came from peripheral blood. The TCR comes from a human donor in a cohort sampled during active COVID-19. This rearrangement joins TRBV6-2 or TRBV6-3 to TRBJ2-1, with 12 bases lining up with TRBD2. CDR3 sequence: CASSYRGLAGLYGNEQFF. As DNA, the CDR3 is TGTGCCAGCAGTTACAGAGGACTAGCGGGACTTTATGGCAATGAGCAGTTCTTC.